This T cell receptor (beta chain) was recovered during a study of shared clonotypes between healthy human individuals. Libraries were prepared by immunoSEQ multiplex PCR; TCRdb keeps only in-frame clonotypes and omits some of them. The repertoire holds 300,000 to 400,000 clones, with around 70% as singletons. Looked up from germline, CDR1 is KGHSH and CDR2 is LQKENI. This CDR3 has 14 amino acids. V was clipped by 3 bases and J by 3 bases; unmatched bases: 3. The chain carries TRBV18 and TRBJ2-5; TRBD2 aligns across 8 bases. The sequenced sample was memory CD4+ T cells sorted from blood. Subset indicated: CD45RA-negative fraction. The TCR originated in a man younger than 40 in good health. The CDR3 sequence: CASSPGTRKETQYF. DNA of the CDR3: TGTGCCAGCTCACCCGGGACTAGAAAAGAGACCCAGTACTTC.